The clone carrying this T cell receptor beta chain was seen a few times. Trimming stripped 3 bases from V and 7 bases from J, with 13 bases between. Germline V CDR1 and CDR2: DFQATT, SNEGSKA (reference sequence). The CDR3 contains 13 residues. This sample stems from a study of patients and donors after allogeneic stem cell transplantation. MiXCR, applied by TCRdb to the RT-PCR reads, yields one record per CDR3 protein. The repertoire has about 960,000 distinct CDR3 sequences, about a sixth of them found once; the top ten carry 6%. Sequencing was carried out using blood, either unsorted or a sorted T cell fraction (not recorded which). The sequence came from a human donor who was either an allogeneic HSCT recipient or a stem cell or donor lymphocyte infusion donor (not recorded which). It is not recorded whose cells these are; they may come from a transplant donor. This rearrangement joins TRBV20-1 to TRBJ1-3, with D tentatively TRBD1 (5 bases). CDR3 in DNA: TGCAGTGCTAGGCAGGGTACTCTTAACACCATATATTTT. Residues: CSARQGTLNTIYF.